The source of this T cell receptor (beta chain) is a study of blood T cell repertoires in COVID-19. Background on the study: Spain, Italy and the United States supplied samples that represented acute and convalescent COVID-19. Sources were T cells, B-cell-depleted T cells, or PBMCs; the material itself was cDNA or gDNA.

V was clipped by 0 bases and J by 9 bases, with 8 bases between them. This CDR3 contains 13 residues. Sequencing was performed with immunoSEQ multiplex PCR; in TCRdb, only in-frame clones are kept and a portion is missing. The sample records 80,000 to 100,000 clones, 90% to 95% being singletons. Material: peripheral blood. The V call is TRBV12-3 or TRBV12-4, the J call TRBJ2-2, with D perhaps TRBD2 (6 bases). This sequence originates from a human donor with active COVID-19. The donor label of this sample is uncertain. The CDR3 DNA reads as TGTGCCAGCAGTTTAGCGGGGGGTAGGGAGCTGTTTTTT. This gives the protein CASSLAGGRELFF.